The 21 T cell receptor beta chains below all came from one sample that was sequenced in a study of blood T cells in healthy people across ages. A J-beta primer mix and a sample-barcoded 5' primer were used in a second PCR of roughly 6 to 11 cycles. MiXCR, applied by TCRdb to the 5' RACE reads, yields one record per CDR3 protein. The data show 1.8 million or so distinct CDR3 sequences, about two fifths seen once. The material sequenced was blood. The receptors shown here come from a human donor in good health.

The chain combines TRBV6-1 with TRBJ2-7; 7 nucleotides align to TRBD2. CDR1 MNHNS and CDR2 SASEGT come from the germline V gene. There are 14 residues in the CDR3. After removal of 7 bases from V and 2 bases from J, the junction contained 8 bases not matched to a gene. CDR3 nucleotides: TGTGCCAGCAACACGGGAGGCAGTACCTACGAGCAGTACTTC. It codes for CASNTGGSTYEQYF.

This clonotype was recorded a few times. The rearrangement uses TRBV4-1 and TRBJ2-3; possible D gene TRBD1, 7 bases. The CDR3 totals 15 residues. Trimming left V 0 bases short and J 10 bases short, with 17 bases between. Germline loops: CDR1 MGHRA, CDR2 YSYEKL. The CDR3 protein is CASSQEGRGEGSQYF. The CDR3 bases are TGCGCCAGCAGCCAAGAGGGCAGGGGGGAAGGCTCGCAGTATTTT.

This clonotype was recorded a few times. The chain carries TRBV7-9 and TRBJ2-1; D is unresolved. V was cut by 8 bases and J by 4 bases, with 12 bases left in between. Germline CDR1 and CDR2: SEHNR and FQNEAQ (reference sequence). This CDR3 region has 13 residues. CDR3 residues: CASLTAGYNEQFF. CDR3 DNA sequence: TGTGCCAGCCTTACCGCAGGTTACAATGAGCAGTTCTTC.

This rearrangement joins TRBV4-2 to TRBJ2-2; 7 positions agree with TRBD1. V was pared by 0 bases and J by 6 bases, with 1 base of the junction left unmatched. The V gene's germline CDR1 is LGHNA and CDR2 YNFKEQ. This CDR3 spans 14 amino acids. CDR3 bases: TGTGCCAGCAGCCAAGATCAGGGGGCCGGGGAGCTGTTTTTT. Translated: CASSQDQGAGELFF.

Here the CDR3 reads CASSQRERSCNEQFF. As DNA, the CDR3 is TGCGCCAGCAGCCAACGGGAGCGGAGCTGCAATGAGCAGTTCTTC. The V and J genes are TRBV4-1 and TRBJ2-1; a weak D match, TRBD2 (6 bases). V was trimmed by 2 bases and J by 6 bases, leaving 14 bases between them. Looked up from germline, CDR1 is MGHRA and CDR2 is YSYEKL. The CDR3 contains 15 residues.

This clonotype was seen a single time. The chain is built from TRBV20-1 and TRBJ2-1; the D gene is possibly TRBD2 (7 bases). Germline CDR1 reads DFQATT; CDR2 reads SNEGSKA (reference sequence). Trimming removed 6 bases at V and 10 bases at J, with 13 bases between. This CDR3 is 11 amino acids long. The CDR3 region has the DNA TGCAGTGCCGTGGGGGGGGCAGAGCAGTTCTTC. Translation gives CSAVGGAEQFF.

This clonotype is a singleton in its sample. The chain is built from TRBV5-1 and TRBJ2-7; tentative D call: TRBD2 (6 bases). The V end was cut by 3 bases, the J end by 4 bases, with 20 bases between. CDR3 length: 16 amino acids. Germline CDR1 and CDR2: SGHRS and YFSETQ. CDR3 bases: TGCGCCAGCAGCTCCCCCGCGGACACTGGGAGGTACGAGCAGTACTTC. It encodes CASSSPADTGRYEQYF. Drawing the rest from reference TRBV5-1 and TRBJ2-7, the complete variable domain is KAGVTQTPRYLIKTRGQQVTLSCSPISGHRSVSWYQQTPGQGLQFLFEYFSETQRNKGNFPGRFSGRQFSNSRSEMNVSTLELGDSALYLCASSSPADTGRYEQYFGPGTRLTVT.

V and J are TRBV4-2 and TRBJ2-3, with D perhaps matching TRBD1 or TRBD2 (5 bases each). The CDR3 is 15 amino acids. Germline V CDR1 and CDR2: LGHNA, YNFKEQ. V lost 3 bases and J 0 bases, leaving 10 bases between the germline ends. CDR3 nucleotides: TGTGCCAGCAGCCAGACAGCGGCTAGCACAGATACGCAGTATTTT. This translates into CASSQTAASTDTQYF.

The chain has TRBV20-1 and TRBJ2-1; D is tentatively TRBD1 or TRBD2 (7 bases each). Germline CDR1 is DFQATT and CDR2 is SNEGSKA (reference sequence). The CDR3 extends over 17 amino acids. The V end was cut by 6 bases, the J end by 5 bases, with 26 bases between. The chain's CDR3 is CSAQGGYWDRRNNEQFF. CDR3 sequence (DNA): TGCAGTGCCCAGGGGGGGTATTGGGACAGAAGAAACAATGAGCAGTTCTTC.

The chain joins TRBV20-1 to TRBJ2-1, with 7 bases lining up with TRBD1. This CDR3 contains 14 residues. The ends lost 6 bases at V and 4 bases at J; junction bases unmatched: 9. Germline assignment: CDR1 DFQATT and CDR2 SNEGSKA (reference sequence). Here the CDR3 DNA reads TGCAGTGCGAGTGACAGGGTGTCGTACAATGAGCAGTTCTTC. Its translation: CSASDRVSYNEQFF.

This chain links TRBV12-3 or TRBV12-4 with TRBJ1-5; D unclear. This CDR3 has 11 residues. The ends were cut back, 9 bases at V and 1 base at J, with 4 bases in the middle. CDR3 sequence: CASMSNQPQHF. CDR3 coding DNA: TGTGCCAGTATGAGCAATCAGCCCCAGCATTTT.

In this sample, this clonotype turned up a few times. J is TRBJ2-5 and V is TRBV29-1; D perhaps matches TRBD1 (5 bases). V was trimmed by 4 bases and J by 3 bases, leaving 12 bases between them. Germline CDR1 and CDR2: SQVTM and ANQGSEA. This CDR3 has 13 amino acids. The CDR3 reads CSVGGRAEETQYF. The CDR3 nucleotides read TGCAGCGTTGGTGGCAGGGCTGAAGAGACCCAGTACTTC. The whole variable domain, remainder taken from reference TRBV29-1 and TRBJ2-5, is SAVISQKPSRDICQRGTSLTIQCQVDSQVTMMFWYRQQPGQSLTLIATANQGSEATYESGFVIDKFPISRPNLTFSTLTVSNMSPEDSSIYLCSVGGRAEETQYFGPGTRLLVL.

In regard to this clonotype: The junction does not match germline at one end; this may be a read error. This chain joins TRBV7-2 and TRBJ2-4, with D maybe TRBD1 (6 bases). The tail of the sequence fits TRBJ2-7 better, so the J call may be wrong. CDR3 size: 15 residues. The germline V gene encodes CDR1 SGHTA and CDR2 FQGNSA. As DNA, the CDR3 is TGTGCCTGCAGCGCATGGGACACCCAGTCCTACGAGCAGTACTTC. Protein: CACSAWDTQSYEQYF.

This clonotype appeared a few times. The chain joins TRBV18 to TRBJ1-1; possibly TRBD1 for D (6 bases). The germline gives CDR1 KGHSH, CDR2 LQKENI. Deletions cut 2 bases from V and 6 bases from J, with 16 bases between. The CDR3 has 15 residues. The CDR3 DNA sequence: TGTGCCAGCTCACCAAACAGGGCCGGTCCGTCTGAAGCTTTCTTT. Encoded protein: CASSPNRAGPSEAFF.

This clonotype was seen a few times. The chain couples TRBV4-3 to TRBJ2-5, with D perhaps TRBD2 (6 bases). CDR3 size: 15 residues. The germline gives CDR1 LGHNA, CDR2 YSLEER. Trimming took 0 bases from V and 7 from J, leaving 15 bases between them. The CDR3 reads CASSQDRSGVWTQYF. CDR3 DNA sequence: TGCGCCAGCAGCCAAGATCGGTCGGGAGTGTGGACCCAGTACTTC.

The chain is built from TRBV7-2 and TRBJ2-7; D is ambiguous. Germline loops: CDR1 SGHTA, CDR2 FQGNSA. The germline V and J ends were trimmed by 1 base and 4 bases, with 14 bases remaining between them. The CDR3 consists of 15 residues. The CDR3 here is CASSLEARPTYEQYF. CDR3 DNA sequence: TGTGCCAGCAGCTTAGAGGCGCGACCGACGTACGAGCAGTACTTC.

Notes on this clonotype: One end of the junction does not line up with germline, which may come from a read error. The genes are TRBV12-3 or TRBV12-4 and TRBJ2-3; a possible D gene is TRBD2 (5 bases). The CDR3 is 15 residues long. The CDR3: CASSPPLVGADTEYF. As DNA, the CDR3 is TGTGCCAGCAGTCCCCCCCTAGTGGGAGCAGATACGGAGTATTTT.

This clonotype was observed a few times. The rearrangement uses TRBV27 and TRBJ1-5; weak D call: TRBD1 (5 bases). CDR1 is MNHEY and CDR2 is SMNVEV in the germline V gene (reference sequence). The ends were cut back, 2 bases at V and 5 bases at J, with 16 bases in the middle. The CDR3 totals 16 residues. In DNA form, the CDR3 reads TGTGCCAGCAGTTTAAAGGAACCTTGGGACGATCAGCCCCAGCATTTT. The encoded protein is CASSLKEPWDDQPQHF.

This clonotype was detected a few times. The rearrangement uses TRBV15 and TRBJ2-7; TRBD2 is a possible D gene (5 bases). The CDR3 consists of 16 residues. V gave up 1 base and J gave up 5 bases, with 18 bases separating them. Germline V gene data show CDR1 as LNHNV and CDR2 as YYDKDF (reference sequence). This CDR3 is CATSRGAREIDNEQYF. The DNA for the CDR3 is TGTGCCACCAGCAGAGGGGCAAGGGAGATCGATAACGAGCAGTACTTC.

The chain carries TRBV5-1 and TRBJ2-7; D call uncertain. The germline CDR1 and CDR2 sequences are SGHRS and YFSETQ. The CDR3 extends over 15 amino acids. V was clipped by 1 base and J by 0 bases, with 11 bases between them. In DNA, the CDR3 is TGCGCCAGCAGCTTGAGGTCAGAACCCTCCTACGAGCAGTACTTC. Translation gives CASSLRSEPSYEQYF.

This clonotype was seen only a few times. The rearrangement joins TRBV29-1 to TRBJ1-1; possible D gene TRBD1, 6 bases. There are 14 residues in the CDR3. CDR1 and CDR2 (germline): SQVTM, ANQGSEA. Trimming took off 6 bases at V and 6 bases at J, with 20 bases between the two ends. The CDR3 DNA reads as TGCAGCGTAGGACAGCGAGTGGGGCCCGCTGAAGCTTTCTTT. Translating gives CSVGQRVGPAEAFF.